This TCR beta chain derives from a study of blood T cell repertoires in COVID-19. Across the study: Donors in the United States, Italy and Spain gave samples during acute or convalescent COVID-19. PBMCs, B-cell-depleted T cells, or T cells provided the cDNA or gDNA that made up the material.

The CDR3 has 17 amino acids. Germline V CDR1 and CDR2: KGHSH, LQKENI. Trimming shortened V by 2 bases and J by 2 bases, and 16 bases separated the two germline ends. Authors' methods: Nucleated cell counts were estimated from reference gene primer amplification. The assay was immunoSEQ multiplex PCR, and TCRdb's table has in-frame clones only and misses some. The V and J calls and clone size were taken over from that table, and D and trimming were inferred from the DNA. The sample holds about 88,000 clones, approximately 90% seen once. This clone has only one observation. Patients of the Seattle cohort, enrolled during active infection, were followed longitudinally.

The source material was peripheral blood. This chain joins TRBV18 and TRBJ1-3; TRBD1 is a possible D gene (5 bases). The clonotype comes from an older woman with COVID-19, enrolled during active disease. Written as DNA, the CDR3 is TGTGCCAGCTCACCATCCGGGGCCGCGGGGGCTGGAAACACCATATATTTT. Amino acid sequence: CASSPSGAAGAGNTIYF.